These T cell receptor beta chains were read from a single sample in a study of blood T cells in healthy people across ages. TCRdb re-derived calls from the 5' RACE reads in MiXCR, one entry per CDR3 protein. The sample records roughly 800,000 distinct CDR3 sequences, approximately 24% being singletons. This same sample was also taken into another study, of T cells of mothers and their children.

Sample: blood. These receptors all come from a boy between 10 and 17 years old in good health. CDR3s include the opening cysteine and the closing phenylalanine or tryptophan. The D gene is left open where the match is weak. Size is stated for part of the rows, as once, few or many counts, or as a class when the clone is expanded.

clone size,V gene,D gene,J gene,CDR3 protein,CDR3 DNA
-,TRBV6-6,-,TRBJ2-7,CASSYQGLNYEQYF,TGTGCCAGCAGTTACCAGGGCTTAAACTACGAGCAGTACTTC
-,TRBV7-7,-,TRBJ2-3,CASSSTLRADTQYF,TGTGCTAGCAGCTCGACGCTGAGGGCAGATACGCAGTATTTT
-,TRBV20-1,-,TRBJ2-7,CSAYDREDYEQYF,TGCAGTGCTTATGACAGGGAGGACTACGAGCAGTACTTC
many,TRBV4-1,TRBD1,TRBJ2-3,CASSQERDRGGGTDTQYF,TGCGCCAGCAGCCAAGAGCGGGACAGGGGAGGCGGCACAGATACGCAGTATTTT
-,TRBV20-1,TRBD1,TRBJ2-4,CSAVPGQGNKNIQYF,TGCAGTGCTGTCCCGGGACAGGGAAACAAAAACATTCAGTACTTC
many,TRBV15,TRBD1,TRBJ2-1,CATSSAPPGQGVNEQFF,TGTGCCACCAGCAGTGCCCCTCCGGGACAGGGGGTGAATGAGCAGTTCTTC
-,TRBV10-3,-,TRBJ1-2,CAIPQPPGGYTF,TGTGCCATCCCCCAGCCTCCGGGGGGCTACACCTTC
-,TRBV7-9,-,TRBJ2-1,CASSLVVSSGGAVDEQFF,TGTGCCAGCAGCTTAGTAGTATCATCAGGAGGGGCGGTCGATGAGCAGTTCTTC
few,TRBV4-2,TRBD2,TRBJ2-5,CASSHRTSGEETQYF,TGTGCCAGCAGCCACCGGACTAGCGGGGAAGAGACCCAGTACTTC
-,TRBV11-2,-,TRBJ2-6,CASSLDASSSISGANVLTF,TGTGCCAGCAGCTTAGACGCCAGTAGTTCTATCTCTGGGGCCAACGTCCTGACTTTC
few,TRBV27,-,TRBJ1-1,CASSQQGRTEAFF,TGTGCCAGCAGTCAACAGGGTCGGACTGAAGCTTTCTTT
once,TRBV3-1,-,TRBJ2-1,CASSQYHRDSEQFF,TGTGCCAGCAGCCAATACCACAGGGATAGTGAGCAGTTCTTC
-,TRBV29-1,-,TRBJ2-1,CSVGVDSASNEQFF,TGCAGCGTTGGGGTAGATTCGGCCAGCAATGAGCAGTTCTTC
few,TRBV7-9,-,TRBJ2-3,CASSRGPDTQYF,TGTGCCAGCAGCCGGGGCCCAGATACGCAGTATTTT
few,TRBV28,-,TRBJ1-1,CASSLVQANTEAFF,TGTGCCAGCAGTTTAGTACAGGCAAACACTGAAGCTTTCTTT
-,TRBV6-6,-,TRBJ1-2,CASSYSNWADYGYTF,TGTGCCAGCAGTTACTCGAACTGGGCCGACTATGGCTACACCTTC
many,TRBV5-5,-,TRBJ2-5,CASSLLGGRETQYF,TGTGCCAGCAGCCTTTTGGGGGGCAGGGAGACCCAGTACTTC
-,TRBV7-9,-,TRBJ2-5,CASSLLRGPKQETQYF,TGTGCCAGCAGCTTACTCCGGGGGCCCAAACAAGAGACCCAGTACTTC
many,TRBV7-2,-,TRBJ2-2,CASSFRVGGTGELFF,TGTGCCAGCAGCTTCAGGGTTGGGGGAACCGGGGAGCTGTTTTTT
few,TRBV9,TRBD1,TRBJ1-4,CASSGDRVAEKLFF,TGTGCCAGCAGCGGTGACAGGGTCGCTGAAAAACTGTTTTTT
-,TRBV24-1,-,TRBJ2-1,CATSDPSSKNSNEQFF,TGTGCCACCAGTGATCCAAGTAGTAAGAACTCTAATGAGCAGTTCTTC
few,TRBV7-2,-,TRBJ2-7,CASSLVPDSSYEQYF,TGTGCCAGCAGCTTAGTTCCAGACAGCTCCTACGAGCAGTACTTC
few,TRBV5-1,-,TRBJ2-3,CASSPGPPNGDTQYF,TGCGCCAGCAGCCCAGGACCCCCTAACGGAGATACGCAGTATTTT
-,TRBV5-4,-,TRBJ1-1,CASSLARAGWTEAFF,TGTGCCAGCAGCTTGGCTCGGGCTGGGTGGACTGAAGCTTTCTTT
-,TRBV15,-,TRBJ1-3,CATSRDRRDGRSGNTIYF,TGTGCCACCAGCAGAGATCGTAGGGACGGACGCTCTGGAAACACCATATATTTT
few,TRBV14,-,TRBJ1-2,CASSQETGQVYGYTF,TGTGCCAGCAGCCAAGAGACCGGACAAGTCTATGGCTACACCTTC
-,TRBV28,-,TRBJ2-3,CASEGQVADTQYF,TGTGCCTCGGAGGGACAAGTGGCAGATACGCAGTATTTT
-,TRBV5-5,-,TRBJ2-4,CASSFGTLAKNIQYF,TGTGCCAGCAGCTTCGGGACATTAGCCAAAAACATTCAGTACTTC
-,TRBV15,-,TRBJ2-3,CATSRESILAGGDTQYF,TGTGCCACCAGCAGAGAAAGTATACTAGCTGGTGGAGATACGCAGTATTTT
-,TRBV30,-,TRBJ2-3,CAWSPVGPDTQYF,TGTGCCTGGAGTCCTGTTGGACCAGATACGCAGTATTTT
-,TRBV5-1,TRBD2,TRBJ2-1,CASSHATSDTYNEQFF,TGCGCCAGCAGCCATGCGACTAGCGACACCTACAATGAGCAGTTCTTC
few,TRBV27,-,TRBJ2-7,CASSLLSGDPYEQYF,TGTGCCAGCAGTTTACTGTCCGGGGATCCGTACGAGCAGTACTTC
-,TRBV19,-,TRBJ2-5,CASSMVRSPQYQETQYF,TGTGCCAGTAGTATGGTACGGTCACCACAGTACCAAGAGACCCAGTACTTC